The entry that follows covers one TCR beta chain sequence. The time point here: sample taken at primary tumor resection. Unsorted whole RNA from tumor, nontumor lung or frozen PBMC underwent sequencing. Donation came from some 72 patients with untreated early-stage non-small cell lung cancer. TCRdb analysed the 5' RACE reads with MiXCR anew, one entry per CDR3 protein. The sample shows 20,000 to 25,000 distinct CDR3 sequences, approximately 4.4% of them seen only once. The CDR3 has 15 amino acids. Germline V gene data show CDR1 as DFQATT and CDR2 as SNEGSKA (reference sequence). Trimming took 5 bases from V and 1 from J; bases not matched to a gene: 10. The data were taken from a study of spatial heterogeneity in lung cancer. Study context: There were consistently more beta-chain sequences detected than alpha-chain sequences. On average, each unique TCR and UMI combination appeared more than ten times in raw reads.

This specimen was PBMCs, taken at surgery. The rearrangement links TRBV20-1 to TRBJ2-5, with 7 bases fitting TRBD2. The sequence derives from a male donor with early-stage non-small cell lung cancer. CDR3 in DNA: TGCAGTGCTCGTCCCCGCGGGAGAGGCCAAGAGACCCAGTACTTC. Residues: CSARPRGRGQETQYF.